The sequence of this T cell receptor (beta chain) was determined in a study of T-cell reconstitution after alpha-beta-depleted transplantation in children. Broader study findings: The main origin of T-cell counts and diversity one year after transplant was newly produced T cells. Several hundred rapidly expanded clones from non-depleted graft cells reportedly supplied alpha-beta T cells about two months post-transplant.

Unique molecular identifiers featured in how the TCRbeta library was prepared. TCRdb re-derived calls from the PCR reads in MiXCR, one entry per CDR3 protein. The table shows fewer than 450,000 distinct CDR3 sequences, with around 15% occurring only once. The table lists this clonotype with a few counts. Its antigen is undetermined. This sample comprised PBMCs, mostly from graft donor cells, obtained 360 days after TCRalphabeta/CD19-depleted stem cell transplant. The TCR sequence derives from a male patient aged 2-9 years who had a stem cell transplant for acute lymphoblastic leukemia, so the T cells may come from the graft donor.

CDR3 region: CASSPRTGTGDVQPQHF. In DNA form, the CDR3 reads TGTGCCAGCAGTCCCAGAACCGGGACAGGGGACGTTCAGCCCCAGCATTTT. The chain has TRBV12-3 or TRBV12-4 and TRBJ1-5; 10 bases line up with TRBD1. There are 17 residues in the CDR3. The V gene end was trimmed by 5 bases and the J gene end by 6 bases; junction bases not matched to a gene: 13.